Listed here are 26 T cell receptor beta chains from one sample, sequenced in a study of T cells after posttransplantation cyclophosphamide. Cells defined as naive were viable CD3+CD4+ or CD3+CD8+ and CCR7+CD45RA+CD45RO-CD95-CD27+CD28+. Libraries were prepared by immunoSEQ multiplex PCR; TCRdb keeps only in-frame clonotypes and omits some of them. The data contain over 20,000 clones, 95% to 98% of them singletons. The specimen sequenced was naive CD4+ T cells sorted from PBMCs. Source of these receptors: a man aged 50 or older in good health, CMV-negative, and a related stem cell transplant donor.

The rearrangement links TRBV2 to TRBJ1-5; tentative D call: TRBD1 (5 bases). This CDR3 contains 14 residues. V lost 3 bases and J lost 7, with 13 bases in between. Germline assignment: CDR1 SNHLY and CDR2 FYNNEI. This CDR3 is CASSEGGAGQPQHF. CDR3 DNA: TGTGCCAGCAGTGAGGGGGGAGCGGGGCAGCCCCAGCATTTT.

The V and J genes are TRBV6-5 and TRBJ2-5, with 8 bases fitting TRBD1. Matching the DNA end better, TRBJ2-7 makes the J call doubtful. CDR3 length: 15 residues. Per germline, CDR1 MNHEY and CDR2 SVGAGI. CDR3 sequence (DNA): TGTGCCAGCAGTTCCCCCGGACAGGGAAACTACGAGCAGTACTTC. Translation: CASSSPGQGNYEQYF.

The V gene is TRBV18, the J gene TRBJ1-1, with D perhaps matching TRBD1 (5 bases). Trimming took 2 bases from V and 3 from J, leaving 10 bases between them. This CDR3 is 14 amino acids long. Looked up from germline, CDR1 is KGHSH and CDR2 is LQKENI. CDR3 nucleotides: TGTGCCAGCTCACCAATGGGGGGAGACACTGAAGCTTTCTTT. As protein: CASSPMGGDTEAFF.

The V call is TRBV5-1, the J call TRBJ2-7; D is unresolved. Germline V lookup: CDR1 SGHRS, CDR2 YFSETQ. Trimming took off 2 bases at V and 2 bases at J, with 11 bases between the two ends. CDR3 length equals 14 residues. CDR3 sequence: CASSFNAVPYEQYF. CDR3 nucleotide sequence: TGCGCCAGCAGCTTTAATGCGGTACCCTACGAGCAGTACTTC.

The V gene is TRBV5-1, the J gene TRBJ2-2; D unresolved. Per germline, CDR1 SGHRS and CDR2 YFSETQ. The germline V and J ends were trimmed by 0 bases and 3 bases, with 6 bases remaining between them. The CDR3 loop spans 14 amino acids. The CDR3 DNA reads TGCGCCAGCAGCTTGGGGAGCGACACCGGGGAGCTGTTTTTT. Its translation is CASSLGSDTGELFF.

This clone was seen just once. The genes are TRBV14 and TRBJ2-7, with 10 bases that match TRBD2. The CDR3 sequence is 15 residues long. J lost 5 bases, V lost 7 bases, and 11 bases had no gene match. Germline V CDR1 and CDR2: SGHDN, FVKESK. The CDR3 nucleotides are TGTGCCAGCAACTCAGGAACTAGCGGGATCCACGAGCAGTACTTC. It codes for CASNSGTSGIHEQYF.

This rearrangement joins TRBV7-8 to TRBJ1-2; a weak D match, TRBD1 (6 bases). This CDR3 has 12 residues. The germline V gene encodes CDR1 SGHVS and CDR2 FQNEAQ. Trimming removed 5 bases from V and 8 bases from J, with 12 bases in between. The CDR3 here is CASSGGAGGYTF. The CDR3 DNA is TGTGCCAGCAGCGGGGGGGCCGGGGGCTACACCTTC.

V usage is TRBV27 and J usage is TRBJ2-5; 8 bases map to TRBD1. After removal of 3 bases from V and 11 bases from J, the junction contained 8 bases not matched to a gene. The CDR3 contains 13 residues. Germline-derived CDR1 and CDR2 are MNHEY and SMNVEV (reference sequence). CDR3 coding DNA: TGTGCCAGCAGTTTCCGGGACAGGTACCCGCAGTACTTC. This gives the protein CASSFRDRYPQYF.

This chain connects TRBV9 to TRBJ1-1; TRBD1 is a possible D gene (6 bases). The germline V gene encodes CDR1 SGDLS and CDR2 YYNGEE. This CDR3 region has 17 residues. V lost 0 bases to trimming and J lost 0 bases, with 15 bases between them. In nucleotides, the CDR3 is TGTGCCAGCAGCGTAGGGGTGGGGGCTCCGATGAACACTGAAGCTTTCTTT. Its translation is CASSVGVGAPMNTEAFF. Drawing the rest from reference TRBV9 and TRBJ1-1, the complete variable domain is DSGVTQTPKHLITATGQRVTLRCSPRSGDLSVYWYQQSLDQGLQFLIQYYNGEERAKGNILERFSAQQFPDLHSELNLSSLELGDSALYFCASSVGVGAPMNTEAFFGQGTRLTVV.

The J gene is TRBJ2-7, the V gene TRBV5-1, with 7 bases that match TRBD1. Germline CDR1 is SGHRS and CDR2 is YFSETQ. After removal of 1 base from V and 2 bases from J, the junction contained 6 bases not matched to a gene. The CDR3 is 15 amino acids. In DNA, the CDR3 is TGCGCCAGCAGCTTGCAGGGACAGAGTACCTACGAGCAGTACTTC. It codes for CASSLQGQSTYEQYF.

The rearrangement joins TRBV19 to TRBJ2-1; TRBD2 matches 14 bases. CDR3 length equals 16 residues. V was pared by 5 bases and J by 1 base, with 1 base of the junction left unmatched. The germline gives CDR1 LNHDA, CDR2 SQIVND (reference sequence). The CDR3 is CASSRTSGRSYNEQFF. The CDR3 nucleotides are TGTGCCAGTAGTCGGACTAGCGGGAGGTCCTACAATGAGCAGTTCTTC. Drawing the rest from reference TRBV19 and TRBJ2-1, the complete variable domain is DGGITQSPKYLFRKEGQNVTLSCEQNLNHDAMYWYRQDPGQGLRLIYYSQIVNDFQKGDIAEGYSVSREKKESFPLTVTSAQKNPTAFYLCASSRTSGRSYNEQFFGPGTRLTVL.

The rearrangement links TRBV4-3 to TRBJ1-1, with 8 bases identical to TRBD1. The V segment lost 4 bases and the J segment 3 bases; nucleotides outside the gene matches: 7. CDR3 length: 15 residues. Germline lookup yields CDR1 LGHNA and CDR2 YSLEER. The CDR3 region is CASSRGSGGYTEAFF. As DNA, the CDR3 is TGCGCCAGCAGCCGGGGGTCAGGGGGCTACACTGAAGCTTTCTTT.

This rearrangement joins TRBV7-9 to TRBJ2-3, with 8 bases that match TRBD1. Germline assignment: CDR1 SEHNR and CDR2 FQNEAQ (reference sequence). The CDR3 is made up of 15 amino acids. Unmatched junction bases numbered 7, after V lost 3 bases and J lost 5 bases. The CDR3 DNA reads TGTGCCAGCAGCTTCCAGGGGGCAGCGAAAGATACGCAGTATTTT. As protein: CASSFQGAAKDTQYF.

V gene TRBV7-6 combines with J gene TRBJ2-3, with D possibly being TRBD2 (5 bases). Germline lookup yields CDR1 SGHVS and CDR2 FNYEAQ. CDR3 length: 16 amino acids. The V gene lost 4 bases and the J gene lost 4 bases, with 18 bases spanning the gap. CDR3 bases: TGTGCCAGCAGCTCCGCATGGGTTATGAGGGCAGATACGCAGTATTTT. It encodes CASSSAWVMRADTQYF. The full variable domain, its missing parts supplied by reference TRBV7-6 and TRBJ2-3, is GAGVSQSPRYKVTKRGQDVALRCDPISGHVSLYWYRQALGQGPEFLTYFNYEAQQDKSGLPNDRFSAERPEGSISTLTIQRTEQRDSAMYRCASSSAWVMRADTQYFGPGTRLTVL.

The chain is built from TRBV5-1 and TRBJ1-2; tentative D call: TRBD1 (6 bases). Germline CDR1 is SGHRS and CDR2 is YFSETQ. The ends were cut back, 4 bases at V and 2 bases at J, with 12 bases in the middle. The CDR3 extends over 14 amino acids. As DNA, the CDR3 is TGCGCCAGCAGCCGGGGGGGCTTAAACTATGGCTACACCTTC. Its translation: CASSRGGLNYGYTF.

The chain has TRBV7-2 and TRBJ2-2; D uncertain. Trimming took off 2 bases at V and 6 bases at J, with 7 bases between the two ends. This CDR3 has 13 residues. CDR1 SGHTA and CDR2 FQGNSA come from the germline V gene. The DNA of the CDR3 is TGTGCCAGCAGCTTAATAGAGGCCGGGGAGCTGTTTTTT. This codes for CASSLIEAGELFF.

The rearrangement uses TRBV5-4 and TRBJ1-2, with a tentative D call TRBD1 (6 bases). Germline V gene data show CDR1 as SGHNT and CDR2 as YYREEE (reference sequence). V lost 4 bases and J 4 bases, leaving 11 bases between the germline ends. The CDR3 sequence is 13 residues long. CDR3 region: CASSLDSIYGYTF. CDR3 coding DNA: TGTGCCAGCAGCCTGGACAGTATCTATGGCTACACCTTC.

J is TRBJ2-7 and V is TRBV5-6, with TRBD2 matching 8 bases. J was trimmed by 2 bases and V by 4 bases; bases with no gene match: 14. The CDR3 spans 17 residues. CDR1 is SGHDT, CDR2 YYEEEE, per germline. The CDR3 DNA follows: TGTGCCAGCAGCCTCGGGAGGGGAGCGCATACAACCTACGAGCAGTACTTC. It specifies CASSLGRGAHTTYEQYF.

This clone was detected only once. V is TRBV6-6 and J is TRBJ2-3, with 7 bases identical to TRBD2. The germline V gene has CDR1 MNHNY and CDR2 SVGAGI (reference sequence). This CDR3 region has 16 residues. V trimming: 6 bases; J trimming: 8 bases; junction bases outside the gene matches: 17. In DNA form, the CDR3 reads TGTGCCAGCAGCGATCTCCAGGGAGTTGGGGGGGGTACGCAGTATTTT. Translation: CASSDLQGVGGGTQYF.

The chain links TRBV6-1 to TRBJ2-2; TRBD1 agrees at 9 bases. CDR1 and CDR2 (germline): MNHNS, SASEGT. This CDR3 region has 14 residues. The J segment lost 7 bases and the V segment lost 8 bases, leaving 8 bases of the junction unmatched. The CDR3 coding sequence is TGTGCCAGCCGGGACAGGGTGTCTCACGGGGAGCTGTTTTTT. Encoded protein: CASRDRVSHGELFF.

The CDR3 sequence is CASSLGSGQGKRETQYF. Written as DNA, the CDR3 is TGTGCCAGCAGCTTAGGATCGGGGCAGGGGAAGAGAGAGACCCAGTACTTC. V is TRBV7-2 and J is TRBJ2-5, with a possible D match to TRBD1 (6 bases). Germline V CDR1 and CDR2: SGHTA, FQGNSA. The V gene lost 1 base and the J gene lost 4 bases, with 19 bases spanning the gap. This CDR3 is 17 amino acids long.

This rearrangement joins TRBV6-5 to TRBJ2-3; a weak D match, TRBD2 (6 bases). Germline V gene sequence: CDR1 MNHEY, CDR2 SVGAGI. This CDR3 comprises 14 residues. Trimming shortened V by 2 bases and J by 6 bases, and 12 bases separated the two germline ends. CDR3 amino acids: CASSYLRGRDTQYF. In DNA, the CDR3 is TGTGCCAGCAGTTACCTCCGGGGGAGGGATACGCAGTATTTT.

This clone was seen once. This rearrangement joins TRBV11-2 to TRBJ1-1, with 9 positions matching TRBD1. CDR3 length: 17 residues. In germline, CDR1 is SGHAT, CDR2 FQNNGV. The V gene end was trimmed by 5 bases and the J gene end by 1 base; junction bases not matched to a gene: 11. This CDR3 reads CASSTWTGEVRNTEAFF. CDR3 DNA: TGTGCCAGCAGCACATGGACAGGGGAGGTGAGGAACACTGAAGCTTTCTTT.

The chain combines TRBV29-1 with TRBJ1-4; D not resolved. Germline loops: CDR1 SQVTM, CDR2 ANQGSEA. Trimming left V 7 bases short and J 0 bases short, with 12 bases between. CDR3 length: 14 amino acids. As DNA, the CDR3 is TGCAGCGCCACTAACGTCGCAACTAATGAAAAACTGTTTTTT. Its protein product is CSATNVATNEKLFF.

V is TRBV14 and J is TRBJ1-2; tentatively, D is TRBD1 (6 bases). The CDR3 is 13 residues long. V was clipped by 5 bases and J by 3 bases, with 10 bases between them. Germline loops: CDR1 SGHDN, CDR2 FVKESK. The DNA of the CDR3 is TGTGCCAGCAGCAAGTACAGGGACTATGGCTACACCTTC. Protein: CASSKYRDYGYTF.

The rearrangement uses TRBV5-4 and TRBJ2-2; D not certain. Trimming took 4 bases from V and 7 from J, leaving 8 bases between them. The CDR3 spans 12 residues. The germline gives CDR1 SGHNT, CDR2 YYREEE (reference sequence). The CDR3 here is CASSPYNGELFF. In nucleotides, the CDR3 is TGTGCCAGCAGCCCTTACAACGGGGAGCTGTTTTTT.